Each of the 6 T cell receptor beta chains below was sequenced from the same sample in a study of blood T cells in healthy people across ages. Sample-barcoded 5' priming and a J-beta primer mix drove a second PCR of about 6 to 12 cycles. TCRdb redid the calling of the 5' RACE reads with MiXCR, one entry per CDR3 protein. The data show 1.4 million or so distinct CDR3 sequences, approximately 42% seen once. The sample taken for sequencing was blood. These receptors all come from a woman under 30 in good health.

The genes are TRBV5-6 and TRBJ2-5; 12 nucleotides agree with TRBD2. V lost 3 bases to trimming and J lost 1 base; unmatched junction nucleotides: 4. Germline CDR1 and CDR2: SGHDT and YYEEEE. The CDR3 has 16 amino acids. The CDR3 sequence is CASSSRLAGAQETQYF. CDR3 DNA: TGTGCCAGCAGCTCTAGACTAGCGGGGGCCCAAGAGACCCAGTACTTC.

The chain employs TRBV4-3 and TRBJ2-5; D possibly corresponds to TRBD2 (6 bases). Germline CDR1 is LGHNA and CDR2 is YSLEER. The CDR3 covers 16 residues. The V and J ends lost 0 bases and 1 base respectively, with 12 bases between them. In nucleotides, the CDR3 is TGCGCCAGCAGCCAAGATTTCGGCGGGGTCCAAGAGACCCAGTACTTC. Encoded protein: CASSQDFGGVQETQYF.

The chain joins TRBV11-2 to TRBJ2-5; D is uncertain. The DNA matches TRBJ2-7 better at its end, which makes the J call doubtful. CDR1 and CDR2 from the germline V gene are SGHAT and FQNNGV. The CDR3 runs 13 residues. This CDR3 reads CASTSRASFEQYF. The CDR3 bases are TGTGCCAGCACTTCCCGGGCCAGCTTCGAGCAGTACTTC.

The V call is TRBV30, the J call TRBJ1-1; D is unresolved. The CDR3 is 12 residues long. CDR1 GTSNPN and CDR2 SVGIG come from the germline V gene (reference sequence). The germline V and J ends were trimmed by 3 bases and 8 bases, with 13 bases remaining between them. CDR3 region: CAWRRAEGEAFF. CDR3 bases: TGTGCCTGGAGGAGAGCGGAGGGAGAAGCTTTCTTT.

The genes are TRBV18 and TRBJ2-6; 8 nucleotides agree with TRBD1. Germline V gene sequence: CDR1 KGHSH, CDR2 LQKENI. The CDR3 runs 18 residues. Trimming cost V 3 bases and J 0 bases; bases outside gene matches: 7. The CDR3 region has the DNA TGTGCCAGCTCACCGAGGACAGGGCCCCTCTCTGGGGCCAACGTCCTGACTTTC. Protein: CASSPRTGPLSGANVLTF. The whole variable domain, filled in from reference TRBV18 and TRBJ2-6, reads NAGVMQNPRHLVRRRGQEARLRCSPMKGHSHVYWYRQLPEEGLKFMVYLQKENIIDESGMPKERFSAEFPKEGPSILRIQQVVRGDSAAYFCASSPRTGPLSGANVLTFGAGSRLTVL.

This clonotype was seen only once. One junction end does not reproduce the germline sequence, and a read error may be involved. V is TRBV12-3 or TRBV12-4 and J is TRBJ2-1, with 14 bases identical to TRBD2. This CDR3 is 17 amino acids long. This chain's CDR3 is CAGSFRGLAGVYNEQFF. Written as DNA, the CDR3 is TGTGCCGGCAGTTTTAGGGGACTAGCGGGAGTCTACAATGAGCAGTTCTTC.